Listed below are T cell receptor beta chains from one sample, sequenced in a study of blood T cell repertoires in COVID-19. Produced via immunoSEQ multiplex PCR; TCRdb's table is partial and in-frame only. The sample yields 95,000 to 150,000 clones, 80% to 90% seen once. Sample: peripheral blood. The origin of the receptors is a man between 65 and 79 years old with active or convalescent COVID-19. CDR3s include the opening cysteine and the closing phenylalanine or tryptophan. The order of the fields is CDR3 length, J gene, V gene, CDR3 protein.

length: 15; J: TRBJ1-6; V: TRBV14; CDR3: CASSRLDFANSPLHF
length: 14; J: TRBJ2-1; V: TRBV7-2; CDR3: CASSKRERYNEQFF
length: 11; J: TRBJ2-1; V: TRBV28; CDR3: CASRIQGVWFF
length: 16; J: TRBJ2-2; V: TRBV11-3; CDR3: CASSLTTTRGTGELFF
length: 12; J: TRBJ1-5; V: TRBV28; CDR3: CASTHPGKPQHF
length: 15; J: TRBJ2-5; V: TRBV6-5; CDR3: CASSYSRRSQETQYF
length: 13; J: TRBJ2-7; V: TRBV29-1; CDR3: CSVVAGWAYEQYF
length: 17; J: TRBJ1-2; V: TRBV7-8; CDR3: CASSSQRLAGTNYGYTF
length: 16; J: TRBJ1-5; V: TRBV28; CDR3: CASSFLEDYSNQPQHF
length: 17; J: TRBJ1-2; V: TRBV4-1; CDR3: CASSQDQGWQRAGGYTF
length: 17; J: TRBJ2-3; V: TRBV28; CDR3: CASSPPTVAGDKDTQYF
length: 13; J: TRBJ1-2; V: TRBV6-1; CDR3: CASSEDSNYGYTF
length: 12; J: TRBJ1-2; V: TRBV11-2; CDR3: CASSLIQGDGTF
length: 14; J: TRBJ2-7; V: TRBV2; CDR3: CASSEAGQGIEQYF
length: 14; J: TRBJ1-1; V: TRBV5-1; CDR3: CASSLEGVNTEAFF
length: 13; J: TRBJ2-5; V: TRBV3-1/TRBV3-2; CDR3: CASSQTFQETQYF
length: 14; J: TRBJ2-7; V: TRBV4-1; CDR3: CASSLRQGPYEQYF
length: 12; J: TRBJ1-1; V: TRBV18; CDR3: CASSPGTREAFF
length: 15; J: TRBJ1-3; V: TRBV24-1; CDR3: CATSDRQAKGNTIYF
length: 14; J: TRBJ1-5; V: TRBV28; CDR3: CASSLGTGDQPQHF
length: 13; J: TRBJ1-2; V: TRBV5-6; CDR3: CASSFGSNYGYTF
length: 14; J: TRBJ1-2; V: TRBV7-2; CDR3: CASSSARGLGGYTF
length: 16; J: TRBJ1-4; V: TRBV15; CDR3: CATAQGRDIDNEKLFF
length: 15; J: TRBJ1-4; V: TRBV5-1; CDR3: CASSHSRGRGEKLFF
length: 17; J: TRBJ2-5; V: TRBV18; CDR3: CASSTQSPGLAGETQYF
length: 13; J: TRBJ1-1; V: TRBV7-9; CDR3: CASGPGMNTEAFF
length: 13; J: TRBJ2-5; V: TRBV4-1; CDR3: CASSQASSETQYF
length: 15; J: TRBJ1-5; V: TRBV3-1/TRBV3-2; CDR3: CASSQDGTGNQPQHF
length: 11; J: TRBJ2-5; V: TRBV2; CDR3: CASTGLETQYF
length: 17; J: TRBJ2-7; V: TRBV24-1; CDR3: CATSDPGQGSKVHEQYF
length: 18; J: TRBJ2-7; V: TRBV28; CDR3: CASSLILLRTLGGGEQYF
length: 15; J: TRBJ1-3; V: TRBV5-6; CDR3: CASSDDGLTGNTIYF
length: 16; J: TRBJ2-2; V: TRBV18; CDR3: CASSSSDRGRAGELFF
length: 16; J: TRBJ2-1; V: TRBV18; CDR3: CASSPPGQGARTEQFF
length: 13; J: TRBJ1-2; V: TRBV5-6; CDR3: CASSLSQNYGYTF
length: 16; J: TRBJ2-7; V: TRBV18; CDR3: CASSPWVAGGHYEQYF
length: 16; J: TRBJ2-7; V: TRBV11-2; CDR3: CASSLDESRTGSEQYF
length: 15; J: TRBJ1-1; V: TRBV2; CDR3: CASSEDMAENTEAFF
length: 14; J: TRBJ2-1; V: TRBV28; CDR3: CASYSIVDNNEQFF
length: 15; J: TRBJ2-4; V: TRBV15; CDR3: CATSGPGQAKNIQYF
length: 15; J: TRBJ1-4; V: TRBV7-9; CDR3: CASSLLGQEGEKLFF
length: 14; J: TRBJ2-1; V: TRBV27; CDR3: CASSIARSANEQFF
length: 13; J: TRBJ1-1; V: TRBV30; CDR3: CAWGLELNTEAFF
length: 14; J: TRBJ2-5; V: TRBV6-5; CDR3: CASSYMAAWETQYF
length: 13; J: TRBJ1-2; V: TRBV5-5; CDR3: CASSLDSNYGYTF
length: 14; J: TRBJ1-2; V: TRBV27; CDR3: CASSFAGGDYGYTF
length: 16; J: TRBJ2-2; V: TRBV7-6; CDR3: CASSLEAGRGTGELFF
length: 18; J: TRBJ1-5; V: TRBV21-1; CDR3: CASSNWPGCITSNQPQHF
length: 16; J: TRBJ2-1; V: TRBV27; CDR3: CASSLGVYPAYNEQFF
length: 14; J: TRBJ2-7; V: TRBV5-1; CDR3: CASSFGGRKAEQYF
length: 16; J: TRBJ2-1; V: TRBV18; CDR3: CASSPGREVKQDEQFF
length: 14; J: TRBJ2-2; V: TRBV19; CDR3: CASGKGVNTGELFF
length: 15; J: TRBJ1-1; V: TRBV19; CDR3: CASRPRQGAWTEAFF
length: 16; J: TRBJ2-2; V: TRBV2; CDR3: CASSRGGQGAAGELFF
length: 16; J: TRBJ2-1; V: TRBV12-5; CDR3: CASGFPGTGGRDEQFF
length: 15; J: TRBJ2-7; V: TRBV7-2; CDR3: CASSWTSGGAYEQYF
length: 15; J: TRBJ1-5; V: TRBV19; CDR3: CASSTPGQGNQPQHF